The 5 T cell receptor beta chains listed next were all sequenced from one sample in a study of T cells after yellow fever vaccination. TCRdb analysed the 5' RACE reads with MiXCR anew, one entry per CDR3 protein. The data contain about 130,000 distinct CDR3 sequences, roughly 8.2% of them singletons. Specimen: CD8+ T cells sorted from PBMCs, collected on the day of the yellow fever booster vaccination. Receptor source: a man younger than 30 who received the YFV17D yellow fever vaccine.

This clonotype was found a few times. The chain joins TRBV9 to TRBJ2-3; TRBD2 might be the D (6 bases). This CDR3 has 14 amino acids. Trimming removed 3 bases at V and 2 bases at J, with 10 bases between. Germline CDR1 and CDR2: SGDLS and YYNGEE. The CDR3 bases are TGTGCCAGCAGCGCGCGGGGAGTCACAGATACGCAGTATTTT. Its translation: CASSARGVTDTQYF.

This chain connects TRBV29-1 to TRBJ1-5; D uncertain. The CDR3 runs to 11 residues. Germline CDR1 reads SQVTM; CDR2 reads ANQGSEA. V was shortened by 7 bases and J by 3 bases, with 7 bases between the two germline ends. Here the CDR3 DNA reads TGCAGCGACAGCCTCAATCAGCCCCAGCATTTT. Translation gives CSDSLNQPQHF.

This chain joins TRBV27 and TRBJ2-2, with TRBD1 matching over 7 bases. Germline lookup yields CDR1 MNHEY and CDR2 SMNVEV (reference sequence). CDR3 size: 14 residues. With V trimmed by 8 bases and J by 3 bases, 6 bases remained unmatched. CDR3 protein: CASGYRGHTGELFF. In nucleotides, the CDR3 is TGTGCCAGCGGATACAGGGGCCACACCGGGGAGCTGTTTTTT.

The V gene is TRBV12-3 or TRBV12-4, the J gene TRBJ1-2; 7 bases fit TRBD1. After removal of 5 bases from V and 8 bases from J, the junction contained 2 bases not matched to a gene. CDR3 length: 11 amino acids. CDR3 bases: TGTGCCAGCAGTGACAGGGTCGGCTACACCTTC. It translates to CASSDRVGYTF.

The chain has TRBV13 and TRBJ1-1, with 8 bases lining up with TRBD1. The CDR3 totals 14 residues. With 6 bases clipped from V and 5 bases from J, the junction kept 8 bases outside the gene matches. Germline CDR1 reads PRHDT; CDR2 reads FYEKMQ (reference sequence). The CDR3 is CASRPQGALTEAFF. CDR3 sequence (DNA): TGTGCCAGCAGACCCCAGGGGGCGCTTACTGAAGCTTTCTTT.